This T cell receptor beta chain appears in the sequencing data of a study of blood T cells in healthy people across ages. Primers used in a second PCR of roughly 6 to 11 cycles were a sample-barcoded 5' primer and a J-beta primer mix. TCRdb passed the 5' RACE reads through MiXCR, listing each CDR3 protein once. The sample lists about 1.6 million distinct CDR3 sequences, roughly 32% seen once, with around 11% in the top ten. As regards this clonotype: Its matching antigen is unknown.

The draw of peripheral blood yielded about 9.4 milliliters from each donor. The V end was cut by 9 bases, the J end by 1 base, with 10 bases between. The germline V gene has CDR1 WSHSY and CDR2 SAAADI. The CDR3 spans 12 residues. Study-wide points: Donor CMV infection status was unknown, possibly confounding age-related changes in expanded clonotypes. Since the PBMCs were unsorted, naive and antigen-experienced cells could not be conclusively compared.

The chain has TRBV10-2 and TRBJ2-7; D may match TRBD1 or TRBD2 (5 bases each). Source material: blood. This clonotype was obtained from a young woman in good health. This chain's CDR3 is CASWDGSYEQYF. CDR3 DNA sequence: TGCGCCAGTTGGGACGGATCCTACGAGCAGTACTTC.